Shown below are 7 T cell receptor beta chains from a single sample sequenced in a study of blood T cell repertoires in COVID-19. Sequencing used immunoSEQ multiplex PCR; TCRdb keeps in-frame clones, though not all of them. The sample carries about 280,000 clones, 85% recorded once. Sequencing was done on a sample of PBMCs or T cells enriched from blood (not recorded which). The receptors stem from a woman in her fifties or sixties who had recovered from COVID-19.

This chain connects TRBV5-1 to TRBJ2-7, with D maybe TRBD1 (6 bases). The CDR3 totals 13 residues. Deletions cut 2 bases from V and 3 bases from J, with 9 bases between. Germline CDR1 reads SGHRS; CDR2 reads YFSETQ. The CDR3 is CASSLQGRYEQYF. The CDR3 DNA reads TGCGCCAGCAGCTTACAGGGCCGCTACGAGCAGTACTTC.

The chain combines TRBV5-1 with TRBJ2-3; 10 bases align to TRBD1. The CDR3 sequence is 15 residues long. J gave up 5 bases and V 1 base, and 4 bases lay outside the gene matches. Germline V gives CDR1 SGHRS, CDR2 YFSETQ. CDR3 residues: CASSLRQGAGDTQYF. The DNA for the CDR3 is TGCGCCAGCAGCTTGAGACAGGGGGCTGGAGATACGCAGTATTTT.

This sequence joins TRBV30 and TRBJ1-2; D is uncertain. Germline V gene sequence: CDR1 GTSNPN, CDR2 SVGIG (reference sequence). V gave up 0 bases and J gave up 2 bases, with 7 bases separating them. The CDR3 totals 13 residues. DNA of the CDR3: TGTGCCTGGAGTGTTAGTATGAACTATGGCTACACCTTC. This sequence encodes CAWSVSMNYGYTF.

The chain links TRBV11-2 to TRBJ2-3, with 8 bases identical to TRBD2. The CDR3 has 14 amino acids. In germline, CDR1 is SGHAT, CDR2 FQNNGV. V lost 4 bases to trimming and J lost 6 bases; unmatched junction nucleotides: 6. Here the CDR3 DNA reads TGTGCCAGCAGCTCCGCTCCGGGGGGGGATACGCAGTATTTT. It translates to CASSSAPGGDTQYF. The full variable domain, completed using reference TRBV11-2 and TRBJ2-3, is EAGVAQSPRYKIIEKRQSVAFWCNPISGHATLYWYQQILGQGPKLLIQFQNNGVVDDSQLPKDRFSAERLKGVDSTLKIQPAKLEDSAVYLCASSSAPGGDTQYFGPGTRLTVL.

CDR3 in DNA: TGCGCCAGCAGTCACAGGGAGACTAGCACAGATACGCAGTATTTT. Translation gives CASSHRETSTDTQYF. The genes are TRBV5-1 and TRBJ2-3; tentative D call: TRBD1 (6 bases). V dropped 5 bases and J dropped 0 bases, with 13 bases sitting between them. The CDR3 totals 15 residues. Germline loops: CDR1 SGHRS, CDR2 YFSETQ.

This sequence joins TRBV5-1 and TRBJ2-7, with 7 bases aligning to TRBD2. Trimming took 4 bases from V and 0 from J; bases not matched to a gene: 1. Germline-derived CDR1 and CDR2 are SGHRS and YFSETQ. This CDR3 region has 13 residues. CDR3: CASSPGGSYEQYF. DNA of the CDR3: TGCGCCAGCAGCCCGGGGGGCTCCTACGAGCAGTACTTC.

This clone showed up just once. The DNA of the CDR3 is TGTGCCAGCTCACCAACTAGCGGGAGCCCCTACGAGCAGTACTTC. As protein: CASSPTSGSPYEQYF. The chain employs TRBV18 and TRBJ2-7, with 11 bases aligning to TRBD2. Germline loops: CDR1 KGHSH, CDR2 LQKENI. V gave up 2 bases and J gave up 2 bases; unmatched junction bases: 2. The CDR3 is made up of 15 amino acids.